This T cell receptor (beta chain) was identified during a study of regulatory T cells in long-lasting Graves disease. The table lists this clonotype with a few counts. Its antigen is not identified. At one end, the junction sequence differs from germline, possibly due to a read error. Germline V CDR1 and CDR2: MNHEY, SVGEGT. The CDR3 consists of 12 residues. Whole-study findings and limits: With persistent disease, TRBV28, TRBJ1-2 and TRBJ2-5 were the favored segments.

TCR beta libraries were built with iRepertoire HTBI primers and Arm-PCR of CDR3 regions. Using its own MiXCR run on the multiplex PCR reads, TCRdb lists one record per CDR3 protein. The data hold roughly 500,000 distinct CDR3 sequences, with less than 25% observed a single time. Time point here: persistent/refractory GD, antithyroid drugs over 5 years with positive TRAb. The TCR library was prepared using RNA isolated from PBMCs. Diagnosing Graves' disease relied on the American Thyroid Association guidelines. Peripheral blood, around 9 milliliters per patient, was collected in EDTA tubes. The rearrangement uses TRBV6-2 or TRBV6-3 and TRBJ2-7; D is possibly TRBD1 (5 bases). Specimen: peripheral blood mononuclear cells (PBMCs), collected when the disease was refractory, from a patient treated with antithyroid drugs. The receptor was isolated from a female donor with Graves disease. DNA for the CDR3: TGTGCCAGCAGTAACTCAGGGTACGAGCAGTACTTC. Protein sequence: CASSNSGYEQYF.